This T cell receptor (beta chain) was found in a study of T cell changes during pregnancy in multiple sclerosis. A single count supports this clone. Here immunoSEQ multiplex PCR was the method, and the copy in TCRdb shows in-frame clones only, minus some. Altogether approximately 92,000 clones are present, approximately 92% being singletons, with the ten largest covering 2.6%. The CDR3 contains 16 residues. The germline V gene has CDR1 SGHTA and CDR2 FQGTGA. The V end lost 2 bases, the J end lost 7 bases, and 18 bases lay between the germline ends. This clonotype was sampled from a female donor with multiple sclerosis, enrolled in a pregnancy study. The rearrangement joins TRBV7-3 to TRBJ2-1; tentative D call: TRBD2 (5 bases). This specimen consisted of peripheral blood, obtained in the first trimester of pregnancy. CDR3 nucleotides: TGTGCCAGCAGCTTAGAATGGGCTAGCACGTGGAATGAGCAGTTCTTC. It yields the protein CASSLEWASTWNEQFF.